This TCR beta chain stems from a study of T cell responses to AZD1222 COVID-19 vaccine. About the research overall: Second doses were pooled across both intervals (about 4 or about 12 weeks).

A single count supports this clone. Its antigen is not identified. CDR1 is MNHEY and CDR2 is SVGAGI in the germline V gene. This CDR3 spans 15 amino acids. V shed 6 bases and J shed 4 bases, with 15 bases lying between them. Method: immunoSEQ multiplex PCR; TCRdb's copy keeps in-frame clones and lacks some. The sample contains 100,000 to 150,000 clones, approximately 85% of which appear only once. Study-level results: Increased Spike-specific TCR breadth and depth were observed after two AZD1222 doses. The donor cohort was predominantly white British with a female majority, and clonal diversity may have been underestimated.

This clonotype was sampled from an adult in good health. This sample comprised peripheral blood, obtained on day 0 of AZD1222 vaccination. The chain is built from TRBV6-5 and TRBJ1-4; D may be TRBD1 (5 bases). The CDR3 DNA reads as TGTGCCAGCAGAGTCCGGGACGCTTTTAATGAAAAACTGTTTTTT. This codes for CASRVRDAFNEKLFF.